The 19 T cell receptor beta chains below all came from one sample that was sequenced in a study of cytomegalovirus exposure and HLA in healthy donors. A multiplex PCR was run with 60 Vbeta primers and 13 Jbeta primers. Using immunoSEQ multiplex PCR, the repertoire was profiled, and TCRdb retains in-frame clones only, with some absent. The sample yields approximately 170,000 clones, around 81% seen once. The sample comprised PBMCs. The receptors originated from a man between 40 and 49 years old in good health and CMV-seronegative.

The chain uses TRBV28 and TRBJ2-7; 7 positions match TRBD1. The trim removed 5 bases at V and 3 bases at J, leaving 10 bases unmatched. The CDR3 contains 15 residues. Looked up from germline, CDR1 is MDHEN and CDR2 is SYDVKM. In nucleotides, the CDR3 is TGTGCCAGCAGTCCTCCGGGACAGACCATCTACGAGCAGTACTTC. This gives the protein CASSPPGQTIYEQYF.

This clone was counted only a few times. The chain combines TRBV21-1 with TRBJ2-5; TRBD1 was called by the table and not checked on the DNA. TRBV21-1 is flagged as a pseudogene. The CDR3 is made up of 15 amino acids. CDR3 sequence reads: CASSKGGTGNETQYF. For the CDR3, the DNA is TGTGCCAGCAGCAAAGGAGGGACAGGGAATGAGACCCAGTACTTC.

The chain carries TRBV29-1 and TRBJ1-2, with D possibly TRBD1 on 6 matching bases. The germline V gene encodes CDR1 SQVTM and CDR2 ANQGSEA. Trimming took 7 bases from V and 4 from J, leaving 16 bases between them. CDR3 size: 13 residues. The CDR3 nucleotides are TGCAGCGCCCTTGCGGGGGCAGGCTATGGCTACACCTTC. It encodes CSALAGAGYGYTF.

The CDR3 DNA reads TGTGCCTGGAGGCCCCTCCGGGGTCCTAGGAACACCATATATTTT. Its protein product is CAWRPLRGPRNTIYF. The chain employs TRBV30 and TRBJ1-3; no reliable D call. Trimming cost V 3 bases and J 7 bases, with 19 bases left between them. Germline V gene lookup returns CDR1 GTSNPN and CDR2 SVGIG (reference sequence). This CDR3 comprises 15 residues.

This chain uses TRBV5-1 with TRBJ1-1, with 8 bases that match TRBD1. The V gene's germline CDR1 is SGHRS and CDR2 YFSETQ. This CDR3 spans 14 amino acids. J lost 4 bases, V lost 7 bases, and 9 bases had no gene match. The chain's CDR3 is CASYATTGGTEAFF. The CDR3 DNA reads TGCGCCAGCTACGCAACAACAGGGGGCACTGAAGCTTTCTTT.

The chain couples TRBV7-9 to TRBJ1-3; D might be TRBD1 (6 bases). Trimming took 2 bases from V and 2 from J, leaving 10 bases between them. CDR1 and CDR2 from the germline V gene are SEHNR and FQNEAQ (reference sequence). CDR3 length: 15 amino acids. CDR3 sequence (DNA): TGTGCCAGCAGCTTACCGAAGGGGGCTGGAAACACCATATATTTT. Translated: CASSLPKGAGNTIYF. The whole variable domain, remainder taken from reference TRBV7-9 and TRBJ1-3, is DTGVSQNPRHKITKRGQNVTFRCDPISEHNRLYWYRQTLGQGPEFLTYFQNEAQLEKSRLLSDRFSAERPKGSFSTLEIQRTEQGDSAMYLCASSLPKGAGNTIYFGEGSWLTVV.

This sequence joins TRBV6-5 and TRBJ2-7; TRBD1 matches 7 bases. Germline V CDR1 and CDR2: MNHEY, SVGAGI. The CDR3 is 15 residues long. Trimming at V came to 2 bases and at J to 3 bases, leaving 7 bases not matched to a gene. This chain's CDR3 is CASSYPRDSYYEQYF. The CDR3 DNA reads TGTGCCAGCAGTTACCCCCGGGACAGCTACTACGAGCAGTACTTC.

The chain uses TRBV28 and TRBJ2-6, with D perhaps TRBD2 (6 bases). The germline V gene encodes CDR1 MDHEN and CDR2 SYDVKM. This CDR3 is 18 amino acids long. V was pared by 3 bases and J by 0 bases, with 15 bases between. The CDR3 nucleotides are TGTGCCAGCAGTTTGTCGGGACTGGATCGCTCTGGGGCCAACGTCCTGACTTTC. This translates into CASSLSGLDRSGANVLTF.

The chain joins TRBV9 to TRBJ2-5; weak D call: TRBD2 (5 bases). With 4 bases removed from V and 4 bases from J, the gap between germline ends came to 14 bases. The CDR3 is 14 amino acids. Germline CDR1 reads SGDLS; CDR2 reads YYNGEE. The CDR3 DNA reads TGTGCCAGCAGCCTCCAGAGTGCGGGAGAGACCCAGTACTTC. Amino acids: CASSLQSAGETQYF.

This clone was seen a few times. The V gene is TRBV6-5, the J gene TRBJ2-3, with 10 positions matching TRBD1. Losses at the gene ends were 6 bases for V and 10 bases for J; bases not matched to a gene: 10. CDR3 length equals 14 residues. Germline CDR1 is MNHEY and CDR2 is SVGAGI. In nucleotides, the CDR3 is TGTGCCAGCAGCCTCGGACAGGGGGTTAGCGCGCAGTATTTT. It is translated as CASSLGQGVSAQYF.

The chain employs TRBV7-3 and TRBJ2-1; 9 positions agree with TRBD2. CDR1 SGHTA and CDR2 FQGTGA come from the germline V gene. CDR3 length: 14 residues. The J segment lost 9 bases and the V segment lost 6 bases, leaving 9 bases of the junction unmatched. DNA of the CDR3: TGTGCCAGCAGATCTAGCGGGACCTCCGGTGAGCAGTTCTTC. Translation: CASRSSGTSGEQFF.

This clone was recorded once. The chain couples TRBV5-1 to TRBJ2-5, with 9 bases aligning to TRBD1. CDR1 is SGHRS and CDR2 is YFSETQ in the germline V gene. The CDR3 contains 15 residues. The ends lost 0 bases at V and 2 bases at J; junction bases unmatched: 2. The CDR3, as DNA: TGCGCCAGCAGCTTGGTTGGACAGGGGCAAGAGACCCAGTACTTC. This gives the protein CASSLVGQGQETQYF.

V gene TRBV7-8 combines with J gene TRBJ1-3; TRBD1 agrees at 8 bases. CDR1 and CDR2 (germline): SGHVS, FQNEAQ. Trimming cost V 1 base and J 4 bases; bases outside gene matches: 3. The CDR3 runs to 15 residues. The chain's CDR3 is CASSLGRGPGNTIYF. The CDR3 DNA is TGTGCCAGCAGCTTAGGCAGGGGGCCCGGAAACACCATATATTTT.

CDR3 protein: CASGRGNEYSGELFF. The CDR3 DNA is TGTGCCAGCGGCAGGGGAAATGAGTATTCCGGGGAGCTGTTTTTT. The V and J genes are TRBV11-3 and TRBJ2-2; D might be TRBD1 (6 bases). V was pared by 8 bases and J by 6 bases, with 19 bases between. CDR1 and CDR2 from the germline V gene are SGHNT and YENEEA. The CDR3 extends over 15 amino acids.

The rearrangement uses TRBV7-9 and TRBJ2-5, with TRBD2 identical over 12 bases. Germline CDR1 SEHNR, CDR2 FQNEAQ (reference sequence). The junction had 4 bases not matched to a gene; V was cut back by 5 bases and J by 0 bases. There are 16 residues in the CDR3. CDR3 region: CASSPPSGRDQETQYF. The CDR3 DNA follows: TGTGCCAGCAGCCCGCCTAGCGGGAGGGACCAAGAGACCCAGTACTTC. Complete variable domain (other parts from reference TRBV7-9 and TRBJ2-5): DTGVSQNPRHKITKRGQNVTFRCDPISEHNRLYWYRQTLGQGPEFLTYFQNEAQLEKSRLLSDRFSAERPKGSFSTLEIQRTEQGDSAMYLCASSPPSGRDQETQYFGPGTRLLVL.

This clone was recorded a few times. Additional DNA sequences in this sample encode the identical CDR3. The rearrangement joins TRBV19 to TRBJ1-3; maybe TRBD1 (6 bases). From germline, CDR1 is LNHDA and CDR2 SQIVND (reference sequence). V lost 9 bases to trimming and J lost 0 bases, with 12 bases between them. This CDR3 region has 14 residues. Written as DNA, the CDR3 is TGTGCCAGCCGGACAGCGAGCTCTGGAAACACCATATATTTT. It encodes CASRTASSGNTIYF.

This chain uses TRBV19 with TRBJ2-5, with a possible D match to TRBD2 (7 bases). Matching the DNA end better, TRBJ2-7 makes the J call doubtful. The CDR3 consists of 19 residues. Germline V CDR1 and CDR2: LNHDA, SQIVND (reference sequence). This CDR3 reads CASSPAGHPKRDWSYEQYF. CDR3 bases: TGTGCCAGTAGTCCAGCGGGACACCCAAAAAGGGATTGGTCCTACGAGCAGTACTTC.

The rearrangement links TRBV2 to TRBJ2-1; perhaps TRBD2 as D (5 bases). CDR3 length: 13 amino acids. Germline assignment: CDR1 SNHLY and CDR2 FYNNEI. Deletions cut 6 bases from V and 10 bases from J, with 16 bases between. The CDR3 bases are TGTGCCAGCAGGCGGCGTCAGGAGGAGGAGCAGTTCTTC. It is translated as CASRRRQEEEQFF. Drawing the rest from reference TRBV2 and TRBJ2-1, the complete variable domain is EPEVTQTPSHQVTQMGQEVILRCVPISNHLYFYWYRQILGQKVEFLVSFYNNEISEKSEIFDDQFSVERPDGSNFTLKIRSTKLEDSAMYFCASRRRQEEEQFFGPGTRLTVL.

The rearrangement joins TRBV28 to TRBJ2-7; D might be TRBD2 (6 bases). V lost 3 bases, J lost 1 base, and 19 bases lay in between. The CDR3 spans 17 residues. Per germline, CDR1 MDHEN and CDR2 SYDVKM. CDR3 DNA: TGTGCCAGCAGTTTTTGGGGAGGCGGTCTCAGTTCCTACGAGCAGTACTTC. Translated, it gives CASSFWGGGLSSYEQYF.